The 24 T cell receptor beta chains in this list originate from one sample, sequenced in a study of T cell clonotyping in hematopoietic cell transplantation. Assay used: immunoSEQ multiplex PCR; TCRdb lists only in-frame clones, some missing. The top ten hold around 4.3% of the sample, which has 13,000 to 15,000 clones, roughly 94% seen once. Sequences were derived from PBMCs, sampled 30 days after allogeneic stem cell transplant. These receptors came from a male patient in his sixties who had an allogeneic stem cell transplant from an unrelated donor, so the T cells may come from the graft donor. Some clones in this sample may be carry-over from other donors' samples.

The CDR3, as DNA: TGTGCCAGCAGTTCGAGGACCGTGAACACTGAAGCTTTCTTT. Its protein is CASSSRTVNTEAFF. The chain employs TRBV6-1 and TRBJ1-1; D unclear. This CDR3 contains 14 residues. Deletions cut 5 bases from V and 0 bases from J, with 10 bases between. CDR1 is MNHNS and CDR2 is SASEGT in the germline V gene.

The CDR3 sequence: CASTRPGFYGYTF. The CDR3 DNA reads TGTGCCAGCACCCGACCAGGGTTCTATGGCTACACCTTC. This chain links TRBV7-2 with TRBJ1-2; D possibly corresponds to TRBD1 (5 bases). V was pared by 7 bases and J by 4 bases, with 13 bases between. The CDR3 has 13 residues. CDR1 and CDR2 (germline): SGHTA, FQGNSA.

V gene TRBV6-1 combines with J gene TRBJ1-1, with TRBD1 identical over 9 bases. The CDR3 consists of 15 residues. Germline V CDR1 and CDR2: MNHNS, SASEGT. Losses at the gene ends were 4 bases for V and 1 base for J; bases not matched to a gene: 4. For the CDR3, the DNA is TGTGCCAGCAGTGCTAGACAGGGGGGGAACACTGAAGCTTTCTTT. Encoded protein: CASSARQGGNTEAFF.

This chain uses TRBV19 with TRBJ1-2, with D tentatively TRBD1 (5 bases). CDR1 is LNHDA, CDR2 SQIVND, per germline (reference sequence). V dropped 5 bases and J dropped 13 bases, with 23 bases sitting between them. The CDR3 sequence is 14 residues long. The CDR3 protein is CASSLPGGAKVTTF. In nucleotides, the CDR3 is TGTGCCAGTAGTCTCCCCGGAGGGGCAAAAGTAACCACCTTC.

V gene TRBV7-8 combines with J gene TRBJ2-2; D call uncertain. Per germline, CDR1 SGHVS and CDR2 FQNEAQ. The CDR3 contains 16 residues. V was shortened by 5 bases and J by 1 base, with 14 bases between the two germline ends. Here the CDR3 DNA reads TGTGCCAGCAGCCCCCCCTTGAGGCTGAACACCGGGGAGCTGTTTTTT. Translating gives CASSPPLRLNTGELFF.

The chain recombines TRBV29-1 with TRBJ2-3; D is perhaps TRBD1 (5 bases). Trimming removed 1 base from V and 2 bases from J, with 10 bases in between. There are 14 residues in the CDR3. The V gene's germline CDR1 is SQVTM and CDR2 ANQGSEA. The CDR3, as DNA: TGCAGCGTTGAAGGGGCAGGGAACACAGATACGCAGTATTTT. It specifies CSVEGAGNTDTQYF.

The chain joins TRBV5-8 to TRBJ1-2, with TRBD1 as a possible D gene (6 bases). Germline V gene lookup returns CDR1 SGHTS and CDR2 YDEGEE. Between the trimmed V and J ends, which lost 5 bases and 8 bases, there was a span of 16 bases. The CDR3 sequence is 13 residues long. The CDR3 DNA reads TGTGCCAGCAGTCTGACGGGGGCGGAAGGCTACACCTTC. Its protein product is CASSLTGAEGYTF.

V and J are TRBV11-1 and TRBJ2-1; the match to TRBD2 covers 15 bases. J gave up 12 bases and V 5 bases, and 17 bases lay outside the gene matches. Per germline, CDR1 SGHAT and CDR2 FQDESV (reference sequence). The CDR3 has 18 residues. In nucleotides, the CDR3 is TGTGCCAGCAGCCTAGGGACTAGCGGGGGGACAGATACAATGATGCAGTTCTTC. It encodes CASSLGTSGGTDTMMQFF.

The chain couples TRBV7-2 to TRBJ1-5, with 9 bases that match TRBD1. Losses at the gene ends were 4 bases for V and 5 bases for J; bases not matched to a gene: 3. Germline CDR1 reads SGHTA; CDR2 reads FQGNSA. This CDR3 contains 14 residues. The CDR3 region is CASSSGQGYQPQHF. In DNA, the CDR3 is TGTGCCAGCAGCTCGGGACAGGGATATCAGCCCCAGCATTTT. The variable domain in full, with the rest retrieved from reference TRBV7-2 and TRBJ1-5, is GAGVSQSPSNKVTEKGKDVELRCDPISGHTALYWYRQSLGQGLEFLIYFQGNSAPDKSGLPSDRFSAERTGGSVSTLTIQRTQQEDSAVYLCASSSGQGYQPQHFGDGTRLSIL.

V and J are TRBV11-2 and TRBJ1-1; D is possibly TRBD1 (5 bases). V lost 5 bases, J lost 5 bases, and 15 bases lay in between. This CDR3 contains 14 residues. Germline CDR1 SGHAT, CDR2 FQNNGV. The CDR3 DNA is TGTGCCAGCAGCCCCCCACGGGGGAGGACTGAAGCTTTCTTT. Its translation: CASSPPRGRTEAFF.

V is TRBV10-3 and J is TRBJ1-1; D not certain. Germline CDR1 is ENHRY and CDR2 is SYGVKD. V lost 0 bases and J lost 1, with 6 bases in between. The CDR3 covers 14 residues. As DNA, the CDR3 is TGTGCCATCAGTGAGTCGCCCGGGAACACTGAAGCTTTCTTT. Amino acids: CAISESPGNTEAFF.

This clone was picked up one time. The CDR3 reads CASSYRINTEAFF. The CDR3 region has the DNA TGTGCCAGCAGCTACCGCATCAACACTGAAGCTTTCTTT. The chain recombines TRBV11-3 with TRBJ1-1; the D is unclear. This CDR3 is built from 13 residues. Per the germline V gene, CDR1 is SGHNT and CDR2 is YENEEA. V shed 4 bases and J shed 2 bases, with 8 bases lying between them.

This chain links TRBV7-8 with TRBJ2-3, with 9 bases aligning to TRBD2. Germline trimming cut 1 base from V and 0 bases from J; bases unmatched to any gene: 2. Germline values: CDR1 SGHVS, CDR2 FQNEAQ. CDR3 length: 16 residues. The CDR3 DNA sequence: TGTGCCAGCAGCTTAGACCTAGCGGGGAGCACAGATACGCAGTATTTT. Protein: CASSLDLAGSTDTQYF.

V gene TRBV7-2 combines with J gene TRBJ2-7; 13 bases map to TRBD2. Germline values: CDR1 SGHTA, CDR2 FQGNSA. This CDR3 is 15 amino acids long. Unmatched junction bases numbered 4, after V lost 6 bases and J lost 2 bases. The CDR3 loop is CASSLTSGGTYEQYF. The CDR3 DNA follows: TGTGCCAGCAGTTTGACTAGCGGGGGGACCTACGAGCAGTACTTC.

The chain has TRBV7-2 and TRBJ1-1; the D is unclear. V was cut by 5 bases and J by 2 bases, with 9 bases left in between. CDR3 size: 13 residues. Germline values: CDR1 SGHTA, CDR2 FQGNSA. The CDR3 bases are TGTGCCAGCAGCGTAATGAGCAACACTGAAGCTTTCTTT. Protein product: CASSVMSNTEAFF.

This rearrangement joins TRBV5-1 to TRBJ2-3; 7 bases are shared with TRBD2. Losses at the gene ends were 7 bases for V and 1 base for J; bases not matched to a gene: 0. Germline CDR1 and CDR2: SGHRS and YFSETQ. The CDR3 consists of 12 residues. The chain's CDR3 is CASRGGTDTQYF. The CDR3 DNA reads TGCGCCAGCCGGGGGGGCACAGATACGCAGTATTTT.

This chain uses TRBV6-5 with TRBJ1-2; a weak D match, TRBD1 (6 bases). Germline CDR1 reads MNHEY; CDR2 reads SVGAGI. The germline V and J ends were trimmed by 4 bases and 1 base, with 10 bases remaining between them. This CDR3 comprises 14 residues. The DNA for the CDR3 is TGTGCCAGCAGTTCCGACAGGCTTAACTATGGCTACACCTTC. This codes for CASSSDRLNYGYTF.

This chain connects TRBV2 to TRBJ1-2; TRBD1 is a possible D gene (6 bases). Germline V lookup: CDR1 SNHLY, CDR2 FYNNEI. This CDR3 contains 12 residues. Trimming stripped 7 bases from V and 7 bases from J, with 13 bases between. The CDR3 here is CASTKQGGGYTF. The CDR3 region has the DNA TGTGCCAGCACTAAACAGGGTGGTGGCTACACCTTC.

This clone occurred a few times. The V and J genes are TRBV6-5 and TRBJ2-5; D may match TRBD1 or TRBD2 (5 bases each). CDR3 length: 14 residues. Trimming removed 1 base from V and 1 base from J, with 7 bases in between. Germline V gives CDR1 MNHEY, CDR2 SVGAGI. The CDR3 protein is CASSYFGGQETQYF. The DNA of the CDR3 is TGTGCCAGCAGTTACTTTGGGGGCCAAGAGACCCAGTACTTC.

The chain uses TRBV29-1 and TRBJ2-7, with D maybe TRBD1 (6 bases). Germline values: CDR1 SQVTM, CDR2 ANQGSEA. This CDR3 has 15 amino acids. Trimming pared 2 bases from V and 1 base from J, leaving 15 bases between. CDR3 in amino acids: CSVELGAGKSYEQYF. CDR3 coding DNA: TGCAGCGTTGAATTGGGGGCAGGAAAATCCTACGAGCAGTACTTC.

This chain links TRBV30 with TRBJ1-2; maybe TRBD1 (5 bases). This CDR3 comprises 14 residues. Germline CDR1 is GTSNPN and CDR2 is SVGIG (reference sequence). V was pared by 3 bases and J by 0 bases, with 11 bases between. CDR3 loop: CAWSGTGANYGYTF. In nucleotides, the CDR3 is TGTGCCTGGAGCGGTACGGGGGCTAACTATGGCTACACCTTC. The complete variable domain, with remaining parts taken from reference TRBV30 and TRBJ1-2, reads SQTIHQWPATLVQPVGSPLSLECTVEGTSNPNLYWYRQAAGRGLQLLFYSVGIGQISSEVPQNLSASRPQDRQFILSSKKLLLSDSGFYLCAWSGTGANYGYTFGSGTRLTVV.

The CDR3: CASSEGSGELQPQHF. CDR3 in DNA: TGTGCCAGCAGTGAAGGGTCCGGGGAACTACAGCCCCAGCATTTT. The chain has TRBV25-1 and TRBJ1-5; D is unclear. The V end was cut by 2 bases, the J end by 7 bases, with 15 bases between. The CDR3 is 15 amino acids. Germline V gives CDR1 MGHDK, CDR2 SYGVNS. The full variable domain, in which reference TRBV25-1 and TRBJ1-5 provide the parts outside the CDR3, is EADIYQTPRYLVIGTGKKITLECSQTMGHDKMYWYQQDPGMELHLIHYSYGVNSTEKGDLSSESTVSRIRTEHFPLTLESARPSHTSQYLCASSEGSGELQPQHFGDGTRLSIL.

V usage is TRBV19 and J usage is TRBJ1-4; weak D call: TRBD1 (5 bases). Trimming removed 6 bases at V and 6 bases at J, with 17 bases between. The CDR3 consists of 15 residues. Germline CDR1 LNHDA, CDR2 SQIVND (reference sequence). The CDR3 protein is CASSHDGGMDEKLFF. DNA for the CDR3: TGTGCCAGTAGCCACGACGGGGGTATGGATGAAAAACTGTTTTTT. Looking up the rest from reference TRBV19 and TRBJ1-4 gives the full variable domain: DGGITQSPKYLFRKEGQNVTLSCEQNLNHDAMYWYRQDPGQGLRLIYYSQIVNDFQKGDIAEGYSVSREKKESFPLTVTSAQKNPTAFYLCASSHDGGMDEKLFFGSGTQLSVL.

Comment on this clone: Other nucleotide sequences in the sample specify the same CDR3. CDR3 DNA sequence: TGTGCCAGCAGCTTTCGGGGATTAAACACTGAAGCTTTCTTT. It yields the protein CASSFRGLNTEAFF. The V gene is TRBV5-6, the J gene TRBJ1-1, with unresolved D. The CDR3 has 14 residues. Trimming took 2 bases from V and 2 from J, leaving 10 bases between them. The germline V gene encodes CDR1 SGHDT and CDR2 YYEEEE.